The 23 T cell receptor beta chains in this list originate from one sample, sequenced in a study of T cell responses to AZD1222 COVID-19 vaccine. Here immunoSEQ multiplex PCR was the method, and the copy in TCRdb shows in-frame clones only, minus some. The sample includes 100,000 to 150,000 clones, more than 70% of them seen just once. The material sequenced was peripheral blood, taken on day 0 of AZD1222 vaccination. The receptors were sampled from an adult in good health.

This clone came up once. This sequence joins TRBV18 and TRBJ1-6; unclear D gene. V was cut by 2 bases and J by 7 bases, with 15 bases left in between. Germline CDR1 reads KGHSH; CDR2 reads LQKENI. The CDR3 is made up of 16 amino acids. CDR3 sequence reads: CASSPFGRVENSPLHF. In nucleotides, the CDR3 is TGTGCCAGCTCACCATTCGGGCGGGTCGAAAATTCACCCCTCCACTTT.

This clone was counted only a few times. The chain links TRBV10-2 to TRBJ2-7; D remains ambiguous. The CDR3 has 14 residues. Trimming removed 2 bases at V and 2 bases at J, with 10 bases between. CDR1 and CDR2 (germline): WSHSY, SAAADI. The CDR3 bases are TGCGCCAGCAGTGAGCTTGGTCAAGCCTACGAGCAGTACTTC. Encoded protein: CASSELGQAYEQYF.

This clone was detected only a few times. The CDR3 spells CASSLTTGLAYEQYF. CDR3 nucleotides: TGTGCCAGCAGCCTAACTACAGGGTTGGCCTACGAGCAGTACTTC. The chain carries TRBV3-1 (or the pseudogene TRBV3-2) and TRBJ2-7; tentative D call: TRBD1 (6 bases). Germline CDR1 is LGHDT and CDR2 is YNNKEL (reference sequence). This CDR3 comprises 15 residues. V lost 4 bases, J lost 2 bases, and 15 bases lay in between.

The chain combines TRBV9 with TRBJ2-3; TRBD2 matches 7 bases. With 0 bases clipped from V and 5 bases from J, the junction kept 6 bases outside the gene matches. The CDR3 runs to 15 residues. Germline V gene data show CDR1 as SGDLS and CDR2 as YYNGEE. In nucleotides, the CDR3 is TGTGCCAGCAGCGTAGTAGGACTAGTAGTAGATACGCAGTATTTT. It yields the protein CASSVVGLVVDTQYF.

This rearrangement joins TRBV9 to TRBJ2-1; D remains ambiguous. The CDR3 loop spans 13 amino acids. The V end was cut by 4 bases, the J end by 6 bases, with 11 bases between. CDR1 and CDR2 from the germline V gene are SGDLS and YYNGEE. CDR3 nucleotide sequence: TGTGCCAGCAGCCCTTTGCTGGGCAATGAGCAGTTCTTC. Translated, it gives CASSPLLGNEQFF.

The V call is TRBV9, the J call TRBJ2-7, with TRBD1 as a possible D gene (8 bases). The CDR3 covers 16 residues. CDR1 is SGDLS and CDR2 is YYNGEE in the germline V gene. The V gene lost 4 bases and the J gene lost 3 bases, with 20 bases spanning the gap. The CDR3 region is CASSTSGTGLYYEQYF. CDR3 nucleotide sequence: TGTGCCAGCAGCACAAGCGGGACAGGATTATACTACGAGCAGTACTTC.

The chain combines TRBV9 with TRBJ1-2; TRBD1 might be the D (6 bases). Germline V CDR1 and CDR2: SGDLS, YYNGEE. The CDR3 length is 12 residues. Deletions cut 4 bases from V and 8 bases from J, with 12 bases between. The CDR3 DNA reads as TGTGCCAGCAGCCGGAGGGGGGAAGGCTACACCTTC. Amino acid sequence: CASSRRGEGYTF.

This rearrangement joins TRBV29-1 to TRBJ2-2; TRBD2 might be the D (7 bases). V dropped 3 bases and J dropped 5 bases, with 13 bases sitting between them. From germline, CDR1 is SQVTM and CDR2 ANQGSEA. CDR3 size: 14 residues. The CDR3 sequence is CSVEGRGKTGELFF. In nucleotides, the CDR3 is TGCAGCGTTGAGGGGAGGGGGAAGACCGGGGAGCTGTTTTTT.

The chain links TRBV19 to TRBJ1-1; D unclear. CDR1 and CDR2 from the germline V gene are LNHDA and SQIVND (reference sequence). V was trimmed by 11 bases and J by 0 bases, leaving 13 bases between them. This CDR3 has 13 amino acids. The CDR3 sequence: CALEGSLNTEAFF. CDR3 DNA sequence: TGTGCCCTCGAGGGCAGCTTGAACACTGAAGCTTTCTTT.

The gene calls are TRBV20-1 and TRBJ1-1; D uncertain. Per germline, CDR1 DFQATT and CDR2 SNEGSKA (reference sequence). The CDR3 is made up of 11 amino acids. This CDR3 is CRAVLNTEAFF. The CDR3 DNA sequence: TGCAGGGCCGTCTTGAACACTGAAGCTTTCTTT.

The V call is TRBV3-1 (or the pseudogene TRBV3-2), the J call TRBJ2-7; a possible D gene is TRBD2 (6 bases). This CDR3 comprises 17 residues. The V end was cut by 1 base, the J end by 6 bases, with 22 bases between. Germline CDR1 and CDR2: LGHDT and YNNKEL (reference sequence). In nucleotides, the CDR3 is TGTGCCAGCAGCCAAGTGCGGTGGCGGGAACTTCGGGTCGAGCAGTACTTC. It codes for CASSQVRWRELRVEQYF.

The chain joins TRBV18 to TRBJ1-5, with a weak D call TRBD1 (5 bases). The ends were cut back, 0 bases at V and 4 bases at J, with 16 bases in the middle. Per the germline V gene, CDR1 is KGHSH and CDR2 is LQKENI. This CDR3 contains 17 residues. In DNA, the CDR3 is TGTGCCAGCTCACCACCAACAGCAAATAGGGGAAATCAGCCCCAGCATTTT. This sequence encodes CASSPPTANRGNQPQHF.

This chain uses TRBV30 with TRBJ2-1; TRBD1 aligns across 8 bases. CDR3 length equals 16 residues. J gave up 10 bases and V 4 bases, and 18 bases lay outside the gene matches. CDR1 GTSNPN and CDR2 SVGIG come from the germline V gene (reference sequence). In nucleotides, the CDR3 is TGTGCCTGGACCCTAGCAAGACAGGGGTGGGCTACGGAGCAGTTCTTC. Amino acids: CAWTLARQGWATEQFF.

The CDR3 loop is CATSGTGGLYSNQPQHF. The CDR3 DNA sequence: TGTGCCACATCCGGGACAGGGGGCCTTTATAGCAATCAGCCCCAGCATTTT. The chain is built from TRBV24-1 and TRBJ1-5; 12 bases line up with TRBD1. The V and J ends lost 10 bases and 0 bases, in that order; junction bases with no gene match: 9. Germline V gives CDR1 KGHDR, CDR2 SFDVKD. The CDR3 is made up of 17 amino acids.

This chain uses TRBV7-8 with TRBJ1-4; TRBD1 matches 7 bases. The germline gives CDR1 SGHVS, CDR2 FQNEAQ. Losses at the gene ends were 5 bases for V and 2 bases for J; bases not matched to a gene: 11. CDR3 length: 17 amino acids. The CDR3 DNA is TGTGCCAGCAGCCCAATCGGCAGGGGGGCTACTAATGAAAAACTGTTTTTT. Its translation is CASSPIGRGATNEKLFF.

The chain couples TRBV19 to TRBJ1-5; 7 bases match TRBD1. The CDR3 is 15 residues long. The junction had 6 bases not matched to a gene; V was cut back by 3 bases and J by 4 bases. Germline V CDR1 and CDR2: LNHDA, SQIVND (reference sequence). This CDR3 reads CASSILQGLNQPQHF. In nucleotides, the CDR3 is TGTGCCAGTAGTATCCTACAGGGGCTAAATCAGCCCCAGCATTTT.

This chain uses TRBV5-5 with TRBJ1-1, with 8 bases lining up with TRBD1. Per the germline V gene, CDR1 is SGHKS and CDR2 is YYEKEE (reference sequence). This CDR3 is 14 amino acids long. Losses at the gene ends were 0 bases for V and 10 bases for J; bases not matched to a gene: 8. The CDR3 DNA reads TGTGCCAGCAGCTTGGGCCAGGGGGCGTTCTCAGCTTTCTTT. Protein sequence: CASSLGQGAFSAFF.

The V call is TRBV7-3, the J call TRBJ2-1; TRBD2 might be the D (5 bases). This CDR3 has 16 residues. Trimming cost V 1 base and J 10 bases, with 20 bases left between them. Germline CDR1 reads SGHTA; CDR2 reads FQGTGA. The CDR3 region is CASSLIGNLRSPEQFF. Here the CDR3 DNA reads TGTGCCAGCAGCTTAATCGGGAACTTGAGGTCACCCGAGCAGTTCTTC. Looking up the rest from reference TRBV7-3 and TRBJ2-1 gives the full variable domain: GAGVSQTPSNKVTEKGKYVELRCDPISGHTALYWYRQSLGQGPEFLIYFQGTGAADDSGLPNDRFFAVRPEGSVSTLKIQRTERGDSAVYLCASSLIGNLRSPEQFFGPGTRLTVL.

This clone was seen a few times. A read error may account for a junction end that differs from germline. The V call is TRBV7-7, the J call TRBJ2-1; D is perhaps TRBD2 (5 bases). Looked up from germline, CDR1 is SSHAT and CDR2 is FNYEAQ (reference sequence). The CDR3 contains 15 residues. DNA of the CDR3: TGTGCTAGCAGCTTAGGCAGCGGAGACTACAATGAGCAGTTCTTC. Translation: CASSLGSGDYNEQFF.

V gene TRBV5-1 combines with J gene TRBJ1-5; maybe TRBD1 (6 bases). The CDR3 runs to 15 residues. CDR1 SGHRS and CDR2 YFSETQ come from the germline V gene. The V gene lost 4 bases and the J gene lost 4 bases, with 15 bases spanning the gap. The CDR3 DNA reads TGCGCCAGCAGCGTATCAGGGGAGGGAAATCAGCCCCAGCATTTT. It yields the protein CASSVSGEGNQPQHF.

The chain combines TRBV2 with TRBJ2-1, with 10 bases that match TRBD1. Germline V gene data show CDR1 as SNHLY and CDR2 as FYNNEI. With V trimmed by 8 bases and J by 6 bases, 4 bases remained unmatched. The CDR3 has 13 residues. CDR3 sequence reads: CASLGTGVNEQFF. The CDR3 bases are TGTGCCAGCCTGGGGACAGGGGTCAATGAGCAGTTCTTC.

This chain uses TRBV7-9 with TRBJ1-6; weak D call: TRBD1 (6 bases). CDR3 length: 14 amino acids. V gave up 0 bases and J gave up 8 bases, with 8 bases separating them. Germline CDR1 reads SEHNR; CDR2 reads FQNEAQ (reference sequence). The chain's CDR3 is CASSLAGQYSPLHF. The DNA for the CDR3 is TGTGCCAGCAGCTTAGCAGGACAGTATTCACCCCTCCACTTT.

This sequence joins TRBV10-3 and TRBJ1-2, with a weak D call TRBD1 (5 bases). The germline CDR1 and CDR2 sequences are ENHRY and SYGVKD. V lost 0 bases, J lost 8 bases, and 13 bases lay in between. This CDR3 contains 14 residues. CDR3 in amino acids: CAISESGTAHGYTF. The DNA of the CDR3 is TGTGCCATCAGTGAGTCGGGGACCGCCCACGGCTACACCTTC.